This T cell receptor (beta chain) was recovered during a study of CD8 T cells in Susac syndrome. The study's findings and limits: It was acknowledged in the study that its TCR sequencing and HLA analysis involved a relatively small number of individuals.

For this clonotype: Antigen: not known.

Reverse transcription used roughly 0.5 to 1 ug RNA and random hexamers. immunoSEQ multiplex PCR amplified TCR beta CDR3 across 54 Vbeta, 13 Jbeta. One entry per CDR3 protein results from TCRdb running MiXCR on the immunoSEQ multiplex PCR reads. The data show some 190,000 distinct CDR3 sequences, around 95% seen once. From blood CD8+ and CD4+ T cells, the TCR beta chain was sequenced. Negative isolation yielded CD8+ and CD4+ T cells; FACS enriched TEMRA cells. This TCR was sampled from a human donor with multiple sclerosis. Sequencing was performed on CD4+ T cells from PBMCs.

CDR3 DNA sequence: TGTGCCAGCAGTCGCAGGCCCCAAGAGACCCAGTACTTC. Translation gives CASSRRPQETQYF. The chain combines TRBV12-3 or TRBV12-4 with TRBJ2-5; D gene unclear. V lost 5 bases and J 1 base, leaving 8 bases between the germline ends. The CDR3 spans 13 residues.